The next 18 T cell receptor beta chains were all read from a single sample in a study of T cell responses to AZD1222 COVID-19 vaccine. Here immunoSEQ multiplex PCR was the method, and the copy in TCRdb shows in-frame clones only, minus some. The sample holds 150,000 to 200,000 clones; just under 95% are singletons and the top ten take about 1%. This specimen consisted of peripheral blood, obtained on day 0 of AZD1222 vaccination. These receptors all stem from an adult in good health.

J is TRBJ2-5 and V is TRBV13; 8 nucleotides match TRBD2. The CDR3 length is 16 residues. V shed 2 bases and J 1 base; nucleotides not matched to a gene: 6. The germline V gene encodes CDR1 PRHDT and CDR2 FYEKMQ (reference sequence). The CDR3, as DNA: TGTGCCAGCAGCTTAAGAGCGGGGGAGCTCCAAGAGACCCAGTACTTC. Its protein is CASSLRAGELQETQYF.

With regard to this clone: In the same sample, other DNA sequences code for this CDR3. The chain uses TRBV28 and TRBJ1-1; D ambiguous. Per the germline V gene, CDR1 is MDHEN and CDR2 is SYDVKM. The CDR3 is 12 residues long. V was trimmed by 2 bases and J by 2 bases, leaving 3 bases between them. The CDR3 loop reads CASSLPNTEAFF. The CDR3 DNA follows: TGTGCCAGCAGTTTACCTAACACTGAAGCTTTCTTT.

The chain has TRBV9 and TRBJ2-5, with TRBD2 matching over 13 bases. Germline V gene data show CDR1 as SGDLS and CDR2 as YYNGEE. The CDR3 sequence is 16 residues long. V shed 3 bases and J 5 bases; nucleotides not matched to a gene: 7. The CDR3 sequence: CASSEQLAGGTETQYF. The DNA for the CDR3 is TGTGCCAGCAGCGAACAACTAGCGGGGGGGACGGAGACCCAGTACTTC. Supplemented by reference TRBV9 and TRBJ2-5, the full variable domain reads DSGVTQTPKHLITATGQRVTLRCSPRSGDLSVYWYQQSLDQGLQFLIQYYNGEERAKGNILERFSAQQFPDLHSELNLSSLELGDSALYFCASSEQLAGGTETQYFGPGTRLLVL.

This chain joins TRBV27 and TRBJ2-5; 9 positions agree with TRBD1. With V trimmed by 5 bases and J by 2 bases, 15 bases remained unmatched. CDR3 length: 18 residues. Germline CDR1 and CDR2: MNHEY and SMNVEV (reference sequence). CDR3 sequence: CASSHPRDREKGQETQYF. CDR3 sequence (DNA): TGTGCCAGCAGTCACCCCCGGGACAGGGAAAAGGGACAAGAGACCCAGTACTTC.

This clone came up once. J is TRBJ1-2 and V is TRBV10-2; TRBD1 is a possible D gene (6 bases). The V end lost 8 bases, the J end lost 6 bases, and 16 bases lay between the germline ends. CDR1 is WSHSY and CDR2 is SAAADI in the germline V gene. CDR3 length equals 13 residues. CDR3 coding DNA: TGCGCCAGCTTTCACAGGGAGGGCCATGGCTACACCTTC. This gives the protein CASFHREGHGYTF.

DNA for the CDR3: TGTGCCAGCAGCCCGCCCAACGGCCGGGACAATGAGCAGTTCTTC. It translates to CASSPPNGRDNEQFF. The rearrangement links TRBV2 to TRBJ2-1; D is undetermined. The CDR3 consists of 15 residues. The V end lost 6 bases, the J end lost 5 bases, and 17 bases lay between the germline ends. Germline lookup yields CDR1 SNHLY and CDR2 FYNNEI.

CDR3 nucleotides: TGTGCCAGCAGCCGAACCCCCAACACCGTGGGCAATCAGCCCCAGCATTTT. Amino acids: CASSRTPNTVGNQPQHF. The chain combines TRBV5-5 with TRBJ1-5; D call uncertain. Trimming took 4 bases from V and 2 from J, leaving 19 bases between them. This CDR3 spans 17 amino acids. Germline CDR1 reads SGHKS; CDR2 reads YYEKEE (reference sequence).

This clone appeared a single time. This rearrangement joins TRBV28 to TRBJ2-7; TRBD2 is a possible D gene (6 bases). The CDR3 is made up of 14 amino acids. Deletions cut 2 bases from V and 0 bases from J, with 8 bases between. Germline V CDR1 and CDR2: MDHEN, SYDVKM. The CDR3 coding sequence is TGTGCCAGCAGTTTAGGAGGGGACTCCTACGAGCAGTACTTC. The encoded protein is CASSLGGDSYEQYF.

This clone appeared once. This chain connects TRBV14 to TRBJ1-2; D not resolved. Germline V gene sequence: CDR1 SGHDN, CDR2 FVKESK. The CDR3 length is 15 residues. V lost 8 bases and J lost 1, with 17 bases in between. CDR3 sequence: CASSRTQKNNYGYTF. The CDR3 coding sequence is TGTGCCAGCTCCCGGACTCAAAAGAATAACTATGGCTACACCTTC.

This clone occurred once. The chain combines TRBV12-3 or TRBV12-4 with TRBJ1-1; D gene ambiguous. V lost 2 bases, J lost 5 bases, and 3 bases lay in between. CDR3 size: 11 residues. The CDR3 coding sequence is TGTGCCAGCAGTTTAACGACTGAAGCTTTCTTT. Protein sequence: CASSLTTEAFF.

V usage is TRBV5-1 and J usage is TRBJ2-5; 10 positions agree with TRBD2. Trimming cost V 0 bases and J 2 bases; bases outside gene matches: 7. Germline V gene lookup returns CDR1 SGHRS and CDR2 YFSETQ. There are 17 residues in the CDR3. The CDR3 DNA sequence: TGCGCCAGCAGCTTGGTTAGCGGGGGGCCGCCTCAAGAGACCCAGTACTTC. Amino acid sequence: CASSLVSGGPPQETQYF. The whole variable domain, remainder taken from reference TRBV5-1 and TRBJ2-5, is KAGVTQTPRYLIKTRGQQVTLSCSPISGHRSVSWYQQTPGQGLQFLFEYFSETQRNKGNFPGRFSGRQFSNSRSEMNVSTLELGDSALYLCASSLVSGGPPQETQYFGPGTRLLVL.

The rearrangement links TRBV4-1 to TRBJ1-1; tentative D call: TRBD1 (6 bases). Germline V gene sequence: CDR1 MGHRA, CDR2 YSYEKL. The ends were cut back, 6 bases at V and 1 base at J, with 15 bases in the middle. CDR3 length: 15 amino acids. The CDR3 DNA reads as TGCGCCAGCAGTTATCGGGACATCGAGAACACTGAAGCTTTCTTT. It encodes CASSYRDIENTEAFF.

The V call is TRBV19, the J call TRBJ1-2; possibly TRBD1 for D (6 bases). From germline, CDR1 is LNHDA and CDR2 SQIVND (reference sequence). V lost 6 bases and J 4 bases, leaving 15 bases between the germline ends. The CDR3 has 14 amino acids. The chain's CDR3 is CASRDSQDFYGYTF. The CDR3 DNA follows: TGTGCCAGTAGGGACAGCCAGGACTTCTATGGCTACACCTTC.

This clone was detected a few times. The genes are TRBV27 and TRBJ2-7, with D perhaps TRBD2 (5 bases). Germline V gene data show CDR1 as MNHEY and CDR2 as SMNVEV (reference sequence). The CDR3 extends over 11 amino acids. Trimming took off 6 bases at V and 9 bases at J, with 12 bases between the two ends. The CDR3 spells CASRNGEGQYF. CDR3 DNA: TGTGCCAGCAGGAATGGAGAGGGGCAGTACTTC.

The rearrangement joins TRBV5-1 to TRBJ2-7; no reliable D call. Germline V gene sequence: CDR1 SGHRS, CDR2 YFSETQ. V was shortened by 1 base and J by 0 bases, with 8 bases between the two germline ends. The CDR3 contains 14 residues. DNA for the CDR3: TGCGCCAGCAGCTTGCAGCCGAGCTCCTACGAGCAGTACTTC. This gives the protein CASSLQPSSYEQYF. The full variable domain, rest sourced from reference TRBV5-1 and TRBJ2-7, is KAGVTQTPRYLIKTRGQQVTLSCSPISGHRSVSWYQQTPGQGLQFLFEYFSETQRNKGNFPGRFSGRQFSNSRSEMNVSTLELGDSALYLCASSLQPSSYEQYFGPGTRLTVT.

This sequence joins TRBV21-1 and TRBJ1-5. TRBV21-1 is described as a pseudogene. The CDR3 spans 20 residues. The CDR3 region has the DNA TGTGCCAGCAGCCCCGAGAGGGCCCTACATACCATTTATAGCAATCAGCCCCAGCATTTT. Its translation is CASSPERALHTIYSNQPQHF.

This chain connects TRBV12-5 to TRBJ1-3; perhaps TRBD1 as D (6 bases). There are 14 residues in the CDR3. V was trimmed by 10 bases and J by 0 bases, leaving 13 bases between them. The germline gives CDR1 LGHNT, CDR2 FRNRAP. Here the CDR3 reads CATLGGNSGNTIYF. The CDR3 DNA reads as TGTGCTACCCTAGGGGGTAACTCTGGAAACACCATATATTTT.

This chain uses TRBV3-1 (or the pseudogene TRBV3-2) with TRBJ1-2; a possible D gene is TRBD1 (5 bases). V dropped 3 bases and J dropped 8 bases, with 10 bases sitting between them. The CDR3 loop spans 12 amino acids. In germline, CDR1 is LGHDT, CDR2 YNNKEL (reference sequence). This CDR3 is CASSQEGRGYTF. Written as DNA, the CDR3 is TGTGCCAGCAGCCAGGAGGGACGAGGCTACACCTTC.